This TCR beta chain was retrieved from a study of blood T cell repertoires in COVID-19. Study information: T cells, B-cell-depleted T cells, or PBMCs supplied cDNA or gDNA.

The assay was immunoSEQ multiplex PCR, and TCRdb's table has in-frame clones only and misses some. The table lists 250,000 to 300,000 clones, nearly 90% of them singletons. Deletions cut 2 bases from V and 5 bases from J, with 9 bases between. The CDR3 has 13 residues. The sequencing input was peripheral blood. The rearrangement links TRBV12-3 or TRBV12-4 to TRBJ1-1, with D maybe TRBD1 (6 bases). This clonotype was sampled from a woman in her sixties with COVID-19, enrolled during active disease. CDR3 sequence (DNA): TGTGCCAGCAGTTTAAAGGGGGAAACTGAAGCTTTCTTT. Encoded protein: CASSLKGETEAFF.